The TCR beta chain described here comes from a study of cytomegalovirus exposure and HLA in healthy donors. Concerning this clone itself: Its target is not known.

Trimming pared 3 bases from V and 7 bases from J, leaving 9 bases between. This CDR3 is built from 13 residues. Notes on the study in general: Accurate prediction of HLA-A and HLA-B alleles (for most subjects) was reportedly achieved from TCR beta sequences. Associated with cytomegalovirus, according to the listing, were some 180 TCR beta chains. Excluded were some V segments that proved indistinguishable, including TRBV6-2 and TRBV6-3. Whilst most TCR sequences proved rare, a subset of public TCRs occurred across many donors.

60 Vbeta and 13 Jbeta primers were used in PCR. This table comes from immunoSEQ multiplex PCR, and its TCRdb copy is limited to in-frame clones, with some not included. The sample carries about 100,000 clones, 65% to 85% recorded once. The V gene is TRBV23-1, the J gene TRBJ2-2; weak D call: TRBD1 (5 bases). Being an ORF, TRBV23-1 has a function that is uncertain. What was sequenced was PBMCs. This TCR derives from a woman aged 55-70 years in good health and CMV-seropositive. The CDR3 nucleotides read TGCGCCAGCAGTCACAGGGATAGCGGGGAGCTGTTTTTT. Its protein product is CASSHRDSGELFF.